This T cell receptor (beta chain) came from a study of blood T cell repertoires in COVID-19. Study-level background: PBMCs, B-cell-depleted T cells, or T cells provided the cDNA or gDNA that made up the material.

Those who participated ranged in age from roughly 18 to 89 years and resided in 20 to 30 US areas. TCRdb's copy holds only in-frame clones and misses some; the assay was immunoSEQ multiplex PCR. Here the sample spans almost 250,000 clones, 65% to 90% being singletons. The CDR3 totals 15 residues. V lost 3 bases to trimming and J lost 4 bases, with 15 bases between them. Germline assignment: CDR1 LNHNV and CDR2 YYDKDF (reference sequence). This chain connects TRBV15 to TRBJ1-2; D is perhaps TRBD1 (5 bases). The TCR was taken from a woman between 45 and 60 years old with acute COVID-19. What was sequenced was PBMCs or T cells enriched from blood (not recorded which). CDR3 region: CATSSASGGGYGYTF. As DNA, the CDR3 is TGTGCCACCAGCAGCGCCTCTGGGGGGGGCTATGGCTACACCTTC.